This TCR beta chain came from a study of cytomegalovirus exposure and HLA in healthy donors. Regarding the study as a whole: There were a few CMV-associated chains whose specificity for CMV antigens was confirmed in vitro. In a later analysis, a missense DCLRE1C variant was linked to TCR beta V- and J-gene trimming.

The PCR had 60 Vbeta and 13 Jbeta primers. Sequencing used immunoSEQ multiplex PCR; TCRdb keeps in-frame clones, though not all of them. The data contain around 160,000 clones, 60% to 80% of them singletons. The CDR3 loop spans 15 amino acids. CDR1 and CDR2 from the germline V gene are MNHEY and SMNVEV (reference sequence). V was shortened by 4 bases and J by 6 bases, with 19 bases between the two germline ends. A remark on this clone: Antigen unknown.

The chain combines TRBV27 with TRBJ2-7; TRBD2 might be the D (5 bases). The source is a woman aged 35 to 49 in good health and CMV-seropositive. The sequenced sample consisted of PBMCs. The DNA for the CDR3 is TGTGCCAGCAGTTCGAATGCCATCCCCACTAGCGAGCAGTACTTC. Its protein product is CASSSNAIPTSEQYF.